The entry that follows covers one TCR beta chain sequence. Its antigen is still unknown. This entry is derived from a study of CXCR3-negative and CXCR3-positive naive CD8 T cells. The authors made the TRB cDNA libraries by 5' RACE using UMI labels. With the 5' RACE reads reprocessed, TCRdb shows one record per CDR3 protein and no DNA. The sample table includes approximately 100,000 distinct CDR3 sequences. Germline CDR1 reads SNHLY; CDR2 reads FYNNEI. The CDR3 runs to 12 residues. Study-wide findings and caveats: Naive cells positive for CXCR3 carried more hydrophobic TRB CDR3s than CXCR3-negative ones.

The sequenced sample consisted of naive CXCR3+ CD8+ T cells from blood. The subset denotes: CD45RO-CCR7+CD27+CD95- naive CD8+ T cells expressing CXCR3 (TNR3+). The gene calls are TRBV2 and TRBJ2-1. This receptor was identified in a human donor in good health. Some clones in this sample may be carry-over from other donors' samples. The CDR3 here is CASFSSYNEQFF. The entire variable domain, with the rest obtained from reference TRBV2 and TRBJ2-1, is as follows: EPEVTQTPSHQVTQMGQEVILRCVPISNHLYFYWYRQILGQKVEFLVSFYNNEISEKSEIFDDQFSVERPDGSNFTLKIRSTKLEDSAMYFCASFSSYNEQFFGPGTRLTVL.